The 18 T cell receptor beta chains reported below all come from one sample, sequenced in a study of shared clonotypes between healthy human individuals (dated by TCRdb to the early 2020s). Preparation of the library involved the immunoSEQ multiplex PCR assay. As stored in TCRdb, this immuneACCESS dataset retains in-frame rearrangements with V and J assigned. A fraction of the clones does not appear; measured against another copy, unresolved V genes explain less than half of the discrepancy, and the remainder lacks a known reason. The sample data list about 92,000 clones, and 40% to 55% of these were observed just once. Over 12% of the sample rests with the top ten. The sequenced material came from PBMCs. The receptors stem from a woman in her 40s in good health. Some clones in this sample may be carry-over from other donors' samples.

The chain joins TRBV29-1 to TRBJ2-5; unclear D gene. CDR1 is SQVTM, CDR2 ANQGSEA, per germline. The CDR3 has 12 residues. The V end lost 3 bases, the J end lost 5 bases, and 10 bases lay between the germline ends. Written as DNA, the CDR3 is TGCAGCGTTGAGAAGGTTGAGGAGACCCAGTACTTC. It encodes CSVEKVEETQYF.

J is TRBJ2-3 and V is TRBV12-5, with TRBD2 identical over 9 bases. V lost 1 base, J lost 6 bases, and 8 bases stayed unmatched. The CDR3 extends over 16 amino acids. Germline V gene data show CDR1 as LGHNT and CDR2 as FRNRAP. CDR3 residues: CASGLGVAGDMDTQYF. Written as DNA, the CDR3 is TGTGCTAGTGGTTTGGGAGTAGCGGGAGATATGGATACGCAGTATTTT.

The rearrangement uses TRBV28 and TRBJ2-5; D may correspond to TRBD1 or TRBD2 (5 bases each). The V end was cut by 6 bases, the J end by 11 bases, with 22 bases between. Germline lookup yields CDR1 MDHEN and CDR2 SYDVKM. The CDR3 consists of 14 residues. CDR3 sequence: CASSPGTTVGEQYF. CDR3 DNA: TGTGCCAGCAGCCCGGGGACCACCGTTGGGGAGCAGTACTTC.

The chain is built from TRBV5-1 and TRBJ1-1; no clear D. The CDR3 is 15 residues long. Germline values: CDR1 SGHRS, CDR2 YFSETQ. Trimming removed 4 bases from V and 0 bases from J, with 13 bases in between. The CDR3 DNA sequence: TGCGCCAGCAGCACCCGGACGGAGCTGAACACTGAAGCTTTCTTT. It specifies CASSTRTELNTEAFF.

There are a few counts of this clone. The genes are TRBV9 and TRBJ2-7, with D perhaps being TRBD1 or TRBD2 (5 bases each). Trimming removed 1 base at V and 2 bases at J, with 13 bases between. The CDR3 spans 15 residues. From germline, CDR1 is SGDLS and CDR2 YYNGEE. The CDR3 loop is CASSVSSGAPYEQYF. DNA for the CDR3: TGTGCCAGCAGCGTAAGCTCCGGGGCCCCCTACGAGCAGTACTTC.

The chain recombines TRBV30 with TRBJ1-2; 8 bases are a match to TRBD1. Looked up from germline, CDR1 is GTSNPN and CDR2 is SVGIG (reference sequence). The V segment lost 5 bases and the J segment 2 bases; nucleotides outside the gene matches: 4. This CDR3 spans 13 amino acids. Here the CDR3 reads CAWGQGINYGYTF. CDR3 bases: TGTGCCTGGGGACAGGGAATCAACTATGGCTACACCTTC.

Ten or more counts support this clone. This rearrangement joins TRBV5-1 to TRBJ2-1, with 9 positions matching TRBD1. The V segment lost 2 bases and the J segment 5 bases; nucleotides outside the gene matches: 2. In germline, CDR1 is SGHRS, CDR2 YFSETQ. The CDR3 runs to 14 residues. CDR3 loop: CASSLGTGHNEQFF. The CDR3 DNA sequence: TGCGCCAGCAGCTTAGGGACAGGGCACAATGAGCAGTTCTTC.

This clone occurred a few times. The rearrangement links TRBV7-9 to TRBJ1-2; perhaps TRBD1 as D (5 bases). From germline, CDR1 is SEHNR and CDR2 FQNEAQ (reference sequence). The CDR3 consists of 15 residues. V lost 5 bases and J 1 base, leaving 14 bases between the germline ends. CDR3 residues: CASSPQVSVNYGYTF. DNA of the CDR3: TGTGCCAGCAGCCCACAGGTCTCGGTTAACTATGGCTACACCTTC. Full variable domain (missing parts from reference TRBV7-9 and TRBJ1-2): DTGVSQNPRHKITKRGQNVTFRCDPISEHNRLYWYRQTLGQGPEFLTYFQNEAQLEKSRLLSDRFSAERPKGSFSTLEIQRTEQGDSAMYLCASSPQVSVNYGYTFGSGTRLTVV.

The chain employs TRBV5-6 and TRBJ1-1, with a possible D match to TRBD1 (5 bases). This CDR3 has 14 amino acids. Germline V gene lookup returns CDR1 SGHDT and CDR2 YYEEEE. Trimming stripped 3 bases from V and 0 bases from J, with 9 bases between. The CDR3 sequence is CASSWTLMNTEAFF. The CDR3 region has the DNA TGTGCCAGCAGCTGGACACTTATGAACACTGAAGCTTTCTTT. Combining the CDR3 with reference TRBV5-6 and TRBJ1-1 gives the whole variable domain DAGVTQSPTHLIKTRGQQVTLRCSPKSGHDTVSWYQQALGQGPQFIFQYYEEEERQRGNFPDRFSGHQFPNYSSELNVNALLLGDSALYLCASSWTLMNTEAFFGQGTRLTVV.

In its sample, this clone was seen a few times. The chain recombines TRBV30 with TRBJ1-5, with a tentative D call TRBD1 (6 bases). The CDR3 extends over 13 amino acids. CDR1 GTSNPN and CDR2 SVGIG come from the germline V gene (reference sequence). The ends were cut back, 4 bases at V and 7 bases at J, with 14 bases in the middle. CDR3 loop: CAWTGTRGQPQHF. Here the CDR3 DNA reads TGTGCCTGGACCGGGACACGGGGACAGCCCCAGCATTTT.

Remarks on this clone: The identical CDR3 is also encoded by other nucleotide sequences in the sample. V and J are TRBV4-3 and TRBJ2-1; 7 bases are shared with TRBD2. The trim removed 0 bases at V and 0 bases at J, leaving 17 bases unmatched. Germline-derived CDR1 and CDR2 are LGHNA and YSLEER. The CDR3 covers 21 residues. This CDR3 reads CASSQEDIPSGRVSSYNEQFF. CDR3 in DNA: TGCGCCAGCAGCCAAGAAGATATCCCTAGTGGGAGGGTGAGCTCCTACAATGAGCAGTTCTTC.

This chain uses TRBV19 with TRBJ2-7, with 7 bases that match TRBD1. Germline CDR1 reads LNHDA; CDR2 reads SQIVND (reference sequence). The junction had 4 bases not matched to a gene; V was cut back by 10 bases and J by 1 base. The CDR3 spans 12 residues. This CDR3 reads CATSTGSYEQYF. The CDR3 nucleotides are TGTGCCACCTCGACAGGGTCCTACGAGCAGTACTTC.

Remarks on this clone: A much larger clone differs by one base, so this may be a read error. This chain links TRBV10-2 with TRBJ2-5; TRBD2 matches at 7 bases. The assigned J gene may be wrong: the sequence end matches TRBJ2-7 better. The CDR3 covers 13 residues. Germline CDR1 WSHSY, CDR2 SAAADI. The CDR3 DNA reads as TGTGCCAGCAGACTCACTAGCGAGTACGAGCAGTACTTC. Translated, it gives CASRLTSEYEQYF.

This clone was counted a few times. The rearrangement joins TRBV27 to TRBJ2-1, with D possibly TRBD1 on 6 matching bases. V lost 7 bases, J lost 4 bases, and 14 bases lay in between. This CDR3 is built from 14 residues. Germline V gene lookup returns CDR1 MNHEY and CDR2 SMNVEV (reference sequence). CDR3 sequence reads: CASKGGRVYNEQFF. In nucleotides, the CDR3 is TGTGCCAGCAAAGGGGGTAGGGTATACAATGAGCAGTTCTTC.

This clone turned up a few times. The chain recombines TRBV5-6 with TRBJ1-2; the D is unclear. Germline CDR1 SGHDT, CDR2 YYEEEE. This CDR3 region has 13 residues. V dropped 4 bases and J dropped 9 bases, with 16 bases sitting between them. This CDR3 reads CASSPWTGASYTF. CDR3 nucleotides: TGTGCCAGCAGCCCTTGGACTGGAGCCAGCTACACCTTC.

This clone has a handful of counts. The same CDR3 arises from other DNA sequences in this sample as well. The chain is built from TRBV7-9 and TRBJ2-1, with D unclear. The CDR3 contains 11 residues. V lost 2 bases, J lost 7 bases, and 3 bases lay in between. The germline V gene encodes CDR1 SEHNR and CDR2 FQNEAQ (reference sequence). CDR3 sequence: CASSLTNEQFF. As DNA, the CDR3 is TGTGCCAGCAGCTTAACTAATGAGCAGTTCTTC.

This clone has more than one count but fewer than ten. The V and J genes are TRBV10-3 and TRBJ2-7; TRBD1 aligns across 7 bases. The V gene end was trimmed by 4 bases and the J gene end by 3 bases; junction bases not matched to a gene: 6. Germline V gives CDR1 ENHRY, CDR2 SYGVKD. The CDR3 covers 14 residues. CDR3: CAISGTQGIYEQYF. CDR3 DNA sequence: TGTGCCATCAGTGGGACACAGGGGATCTACGAGCAGTACTTC.

This clone has ten or more counts. The same CDR3 is also encoded by other DNA sequences in this sample. This chain joins TRBV28 and TRBJ1-5; D is unresolved. The V end lost 6 bases, the J end lost 2 bases, and 5 bases lay between the germline ends. CDR1 is MDHEN, CDR2 SYDVKM, per germline. This CDR3 has 12 residues. The chain's CDR3 is CASRGGNQPQHF. In DNA form, the CDR3 reads TGTGCCAGCAGGGGCGGCAATCAGCCCCAGCATTTT.